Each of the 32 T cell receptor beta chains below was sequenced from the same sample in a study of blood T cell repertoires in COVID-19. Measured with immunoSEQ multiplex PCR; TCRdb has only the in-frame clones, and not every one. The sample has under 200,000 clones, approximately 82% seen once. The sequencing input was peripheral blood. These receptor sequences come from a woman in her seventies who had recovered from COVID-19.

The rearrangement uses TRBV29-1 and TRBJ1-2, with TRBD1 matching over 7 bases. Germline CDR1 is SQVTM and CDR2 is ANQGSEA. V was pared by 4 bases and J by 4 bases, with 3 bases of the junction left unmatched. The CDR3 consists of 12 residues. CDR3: CSVGGQLYGYTF. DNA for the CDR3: TGCAGCGTTGGGGGACAGCTCTATGGCTACACCTTC.

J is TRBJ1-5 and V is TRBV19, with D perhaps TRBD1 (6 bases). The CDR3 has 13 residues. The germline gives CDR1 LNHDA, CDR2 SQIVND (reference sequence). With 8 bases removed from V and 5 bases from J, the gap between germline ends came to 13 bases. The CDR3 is CASSRTAHQPQHF. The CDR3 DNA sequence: TGTGCCAGTTCGAGGACAGCCCATCAGCCCCAGCATTTT.

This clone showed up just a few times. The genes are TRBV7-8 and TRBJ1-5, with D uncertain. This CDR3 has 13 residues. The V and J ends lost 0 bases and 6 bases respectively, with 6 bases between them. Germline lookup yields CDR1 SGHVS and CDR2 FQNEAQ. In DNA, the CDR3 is TGTGCCAGCAGCTTAGCGGAGGCTCAGCCCCAGCATTTT. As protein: CASSLAEAQPQHF.

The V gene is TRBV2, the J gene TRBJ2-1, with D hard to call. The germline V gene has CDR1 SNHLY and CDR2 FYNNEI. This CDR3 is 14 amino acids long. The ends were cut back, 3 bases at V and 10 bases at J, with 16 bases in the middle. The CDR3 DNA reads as TGTGCCAGCAGTGATCGGGTGCCCAGCCGGGAGCAGTTCTTC. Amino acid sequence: CASSDRVPSREQFF.

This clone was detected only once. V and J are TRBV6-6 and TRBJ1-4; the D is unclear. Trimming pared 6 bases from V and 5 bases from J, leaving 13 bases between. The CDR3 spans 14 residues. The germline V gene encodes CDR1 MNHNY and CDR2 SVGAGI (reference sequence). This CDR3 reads CASSPRASNEKLFF. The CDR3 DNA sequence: TGTGCCAGCAGCCCGAGGGCCAGCAATGAAAAACTGTTTTTT.

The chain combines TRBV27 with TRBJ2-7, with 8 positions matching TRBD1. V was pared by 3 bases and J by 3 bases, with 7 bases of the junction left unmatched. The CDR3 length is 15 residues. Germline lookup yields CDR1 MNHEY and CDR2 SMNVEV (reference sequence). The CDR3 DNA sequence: TGTGCCAGCAGTTTGGTGGCAGGGGGCTTCTACGAGCAGTACTTC. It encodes CASSLVAGGFYEQYF.

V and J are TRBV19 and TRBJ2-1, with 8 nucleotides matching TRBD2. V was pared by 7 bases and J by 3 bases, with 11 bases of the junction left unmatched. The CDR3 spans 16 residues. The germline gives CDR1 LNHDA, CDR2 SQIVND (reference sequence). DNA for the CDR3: TGTGCCAGTATCCCTTCGGGACTAGGGGACTACAATGAGCAGTTCTTC. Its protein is CASIPSGLGDYNEQFF.

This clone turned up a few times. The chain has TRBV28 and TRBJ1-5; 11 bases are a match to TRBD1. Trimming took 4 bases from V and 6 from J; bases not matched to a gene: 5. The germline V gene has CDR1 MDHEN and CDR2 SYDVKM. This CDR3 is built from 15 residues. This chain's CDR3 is CASSSGQGVSQPQHF. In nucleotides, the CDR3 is TGTGCCAGCAGTTCGGGACAGGGGGTGAGTCAGCCCCAGCATTTT.

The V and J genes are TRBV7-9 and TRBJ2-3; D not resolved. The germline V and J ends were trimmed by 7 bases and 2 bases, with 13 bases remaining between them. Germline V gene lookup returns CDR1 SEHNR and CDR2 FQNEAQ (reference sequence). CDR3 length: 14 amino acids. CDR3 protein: CASTEPRSTDTQYF. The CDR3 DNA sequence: TGTGCCAGCACCGAGCCCAGGTCCACAGATACGCAGTATTTT.

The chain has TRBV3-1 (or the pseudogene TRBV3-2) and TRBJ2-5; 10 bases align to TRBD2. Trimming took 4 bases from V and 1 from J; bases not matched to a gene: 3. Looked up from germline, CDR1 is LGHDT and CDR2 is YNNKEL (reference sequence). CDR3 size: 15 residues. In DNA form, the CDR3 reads TGTGCCAGCAGCCTGGCTAGCGGGGGCCAAGAGACCCAGTACTTC. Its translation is CASSLASGGQETQYF.

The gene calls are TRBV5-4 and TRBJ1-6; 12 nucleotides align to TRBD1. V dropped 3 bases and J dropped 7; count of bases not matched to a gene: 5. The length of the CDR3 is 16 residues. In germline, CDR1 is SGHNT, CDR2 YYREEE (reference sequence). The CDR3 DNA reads TGTGCCAGCAGCTCCCGGGACAGGGGGCTAAATTCACCCCTCCACTTT. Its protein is CASSSRDRGLNSPLHF.

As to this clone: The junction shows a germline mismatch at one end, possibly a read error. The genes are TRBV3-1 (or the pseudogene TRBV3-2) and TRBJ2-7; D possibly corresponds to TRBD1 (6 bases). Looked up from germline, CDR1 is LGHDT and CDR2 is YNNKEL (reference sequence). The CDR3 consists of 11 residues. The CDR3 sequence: CASSSRTGQLF. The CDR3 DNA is TGTGCCAGCAGCTCCCGAACCGGACAGCTCTTC.

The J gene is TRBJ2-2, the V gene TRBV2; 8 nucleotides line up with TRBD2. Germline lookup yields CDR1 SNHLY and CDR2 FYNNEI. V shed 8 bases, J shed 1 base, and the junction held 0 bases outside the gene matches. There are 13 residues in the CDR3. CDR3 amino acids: CASAGGNTGELFF. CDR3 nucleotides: TGTGCCAGCGCGGGGGGGAACACCGGGGAGCTGTTTTTT.

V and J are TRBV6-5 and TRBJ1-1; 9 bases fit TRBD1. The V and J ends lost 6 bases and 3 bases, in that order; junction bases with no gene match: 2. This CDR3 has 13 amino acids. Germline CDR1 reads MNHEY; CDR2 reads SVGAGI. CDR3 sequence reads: CASRGQGYTEAFF. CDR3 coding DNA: TGTGCCAGCAGGGGACAGGGTTACACTGAAGCTTTCTTT.

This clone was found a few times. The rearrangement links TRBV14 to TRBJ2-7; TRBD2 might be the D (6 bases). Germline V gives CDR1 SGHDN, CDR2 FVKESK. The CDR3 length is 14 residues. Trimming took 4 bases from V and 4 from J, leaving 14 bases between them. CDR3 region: CASSRRGGGYEQYF. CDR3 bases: TGTGCCAGCAGCCGGAGGGGAGGTGGGTACGAGCAGTACTTC.

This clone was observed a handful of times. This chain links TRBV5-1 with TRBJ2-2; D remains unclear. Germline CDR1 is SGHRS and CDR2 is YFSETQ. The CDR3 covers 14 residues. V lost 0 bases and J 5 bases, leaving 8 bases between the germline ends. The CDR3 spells CASSLEAGTGELFF. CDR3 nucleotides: TGCGCCAGCAGCTTGGAGGCCGGGACCGGGGAGCTGTTTTTT.

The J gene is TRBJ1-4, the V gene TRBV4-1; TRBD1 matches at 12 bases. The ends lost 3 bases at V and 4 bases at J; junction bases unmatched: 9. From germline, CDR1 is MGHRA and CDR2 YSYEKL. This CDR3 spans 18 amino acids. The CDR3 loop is CASSHRDRGLSGNEKLFF. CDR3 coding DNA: TGCGCCAGCAGCCACCGGGACAGGGGGCTATCGGGTAATGAAAAACTGTTTTTT.

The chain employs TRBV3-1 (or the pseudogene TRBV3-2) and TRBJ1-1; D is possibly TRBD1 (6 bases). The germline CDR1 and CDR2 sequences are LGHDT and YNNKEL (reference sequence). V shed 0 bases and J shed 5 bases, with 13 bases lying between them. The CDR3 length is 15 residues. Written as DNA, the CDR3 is TGTGCCAGCAGCCAAGATGGGGGGGGCGCGACTGAAGCTTTCTTT. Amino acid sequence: CASSQDGGGATEAFF.

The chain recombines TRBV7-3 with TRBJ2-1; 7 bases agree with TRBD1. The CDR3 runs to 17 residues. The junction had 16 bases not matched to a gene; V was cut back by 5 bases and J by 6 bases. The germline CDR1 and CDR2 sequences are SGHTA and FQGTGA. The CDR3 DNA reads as TGTGCCAGCAGCAAGAAAGACAGGGAAGGAAGGATCAATGAGCAGTTCTTC. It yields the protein CASSKKDREGRINEQFF.

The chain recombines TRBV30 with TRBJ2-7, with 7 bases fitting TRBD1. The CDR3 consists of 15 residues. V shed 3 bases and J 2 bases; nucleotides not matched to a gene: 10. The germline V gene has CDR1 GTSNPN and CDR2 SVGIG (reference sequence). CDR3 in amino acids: CAWSATDRWTYEQYF. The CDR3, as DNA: TGTGCCTGGAGCGCTACGGACAGGTGGACCTACGAGCAGTACTTC.

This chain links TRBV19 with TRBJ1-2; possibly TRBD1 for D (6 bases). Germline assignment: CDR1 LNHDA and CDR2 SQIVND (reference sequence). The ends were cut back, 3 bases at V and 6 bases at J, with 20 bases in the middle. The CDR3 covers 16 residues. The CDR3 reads CASSIGGGQGSDGYTF. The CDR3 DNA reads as TGTGCCAGTAGTATTGGGGGTGGGCAGGGGAGCGATGGCTACACCTTC.

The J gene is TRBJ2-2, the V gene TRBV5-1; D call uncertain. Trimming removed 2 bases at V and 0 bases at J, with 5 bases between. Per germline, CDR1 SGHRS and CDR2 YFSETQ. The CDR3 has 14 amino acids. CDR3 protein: CASSFRANTGELFF. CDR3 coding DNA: TGCGCCAGCAGCTTCCGGGCGAACACCGGGGAGCTGTTTTTT.

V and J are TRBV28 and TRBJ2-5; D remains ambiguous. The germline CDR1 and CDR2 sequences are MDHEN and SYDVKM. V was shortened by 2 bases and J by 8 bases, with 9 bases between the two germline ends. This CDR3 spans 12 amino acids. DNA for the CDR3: TGTGCCAGCAGTTTACGGCGGCTAACCCAGTACTTC. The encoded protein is CASSLRRLTQYF.

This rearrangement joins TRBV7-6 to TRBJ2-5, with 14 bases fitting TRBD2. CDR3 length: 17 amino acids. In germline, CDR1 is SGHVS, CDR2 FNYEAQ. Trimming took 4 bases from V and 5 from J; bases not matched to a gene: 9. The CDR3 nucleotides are TGTGCCAGCAGCTCTGGGGGACTAGCGGGAGCGTCTGAGACCCAGTACTTC. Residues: CASSSGGLAGASETQYF.

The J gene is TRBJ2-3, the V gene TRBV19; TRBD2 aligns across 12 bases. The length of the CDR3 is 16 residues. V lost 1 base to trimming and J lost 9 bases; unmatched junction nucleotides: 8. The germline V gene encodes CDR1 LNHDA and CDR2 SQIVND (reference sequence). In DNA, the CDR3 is TGTGCCAGTAGTATAGTCCCGGGACTAGCGGGCTCCACGCAGTATTTT. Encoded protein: CASSIVPGLAGSTQYF.

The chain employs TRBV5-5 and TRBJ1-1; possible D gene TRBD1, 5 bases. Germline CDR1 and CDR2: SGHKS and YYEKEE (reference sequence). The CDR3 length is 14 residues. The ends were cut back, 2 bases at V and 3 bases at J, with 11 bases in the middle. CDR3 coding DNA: TGTGCCAGCAGCTTCGGCTGGGGCGACACTGAAGCTTTCTTT. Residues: CASSFGWGDTEAFF.

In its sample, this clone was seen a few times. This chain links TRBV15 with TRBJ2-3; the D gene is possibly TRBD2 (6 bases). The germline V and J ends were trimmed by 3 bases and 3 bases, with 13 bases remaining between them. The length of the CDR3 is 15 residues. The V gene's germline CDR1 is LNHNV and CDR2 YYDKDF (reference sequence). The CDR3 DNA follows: TGTGCCACCAGCAGGCGACTAGGCGGGACAGATACGCAGTATTTT. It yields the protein CATSRRLGGTDTQYF.

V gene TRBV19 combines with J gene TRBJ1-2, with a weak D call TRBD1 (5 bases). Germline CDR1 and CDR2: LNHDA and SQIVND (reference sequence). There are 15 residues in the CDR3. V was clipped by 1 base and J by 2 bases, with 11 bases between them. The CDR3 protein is CASSIGGRKNYGYTF. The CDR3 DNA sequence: TGTGCCAGTAGTATAGGGGGCAGAAAAAACTATGGCTACACCTTC.

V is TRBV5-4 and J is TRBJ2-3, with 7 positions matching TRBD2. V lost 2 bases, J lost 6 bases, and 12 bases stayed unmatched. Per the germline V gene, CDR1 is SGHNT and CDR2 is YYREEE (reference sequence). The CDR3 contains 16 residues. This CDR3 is CASSLGLAARKDTQYF. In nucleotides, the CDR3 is TGTGCCAGCAGCTTAGGTCTAGCGGCCAGAAAGGATACGCAGTATTTT.

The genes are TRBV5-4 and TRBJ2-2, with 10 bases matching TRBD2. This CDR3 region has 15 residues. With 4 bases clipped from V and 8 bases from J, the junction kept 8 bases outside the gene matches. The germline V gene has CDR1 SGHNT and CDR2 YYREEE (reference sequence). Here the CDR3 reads CASSPSGRASGELFF. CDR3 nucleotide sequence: TGTGCCAGCAGCCCCAGCGGGAGGGCGTCGGGGGAGCTGTTTTTT.

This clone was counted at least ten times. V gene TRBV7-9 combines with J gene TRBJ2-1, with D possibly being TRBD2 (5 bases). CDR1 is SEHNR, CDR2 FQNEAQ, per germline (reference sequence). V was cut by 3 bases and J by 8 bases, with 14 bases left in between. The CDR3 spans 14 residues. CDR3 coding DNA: TGTGCCAGCAGCTTTAGTGGCGTCGGGGATGAGCAGTTCTTC. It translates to CASSFSGVGDEQFF.

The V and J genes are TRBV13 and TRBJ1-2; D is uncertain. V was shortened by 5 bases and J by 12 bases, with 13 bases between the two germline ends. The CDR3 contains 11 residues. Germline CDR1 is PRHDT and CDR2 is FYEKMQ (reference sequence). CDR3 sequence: CASSQRGSNTF. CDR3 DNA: TGTGCCAGCAGCCAACGAGGGAGCAACACCTTC.